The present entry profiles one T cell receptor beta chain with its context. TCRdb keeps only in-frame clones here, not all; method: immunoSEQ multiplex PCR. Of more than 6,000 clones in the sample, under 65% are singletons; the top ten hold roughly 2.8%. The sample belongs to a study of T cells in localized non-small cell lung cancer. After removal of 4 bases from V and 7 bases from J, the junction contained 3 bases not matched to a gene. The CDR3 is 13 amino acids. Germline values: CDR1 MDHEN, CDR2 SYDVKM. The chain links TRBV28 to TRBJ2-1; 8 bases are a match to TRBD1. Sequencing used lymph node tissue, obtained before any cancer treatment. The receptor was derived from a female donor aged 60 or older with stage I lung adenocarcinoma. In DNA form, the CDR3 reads TGTGCCAGCAGTTACACAGGGGGGAATGAGCAGTTCTTC. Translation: CASSYTGGNEQFF.